These 20 T cell receptor beta chains were all obtained from the same sample, sequenced in a study of T-cell reconstitution after alpha-beta-depleted transplantation in children. Unique molecular identifiers were incorporated when the TCRbeta library was constructed. TCRdb called the PCR reads again in MiXCR, with one record for every CDR3 protein. Here the sample spans 400,000 to 550,000 distinct CDR3 sequences, 10% being singletons. The specimen was PBMCs, collected before TCRalphabeta/CD19-depleted stem cell transplant. The receptors were gathered from a child aged 2-9 years with inherited bone marrow failure, due to receive a stem cell transplant.

This clonotype was found many times. The DNA of the CDR3 is TGCGCCAGCAGCCAAGATTCGGGCTATGGCTACACCTTC. Translation gives CASSQDSGYGYTF. The chain has TRBV4-3 and TRBJ1-2; D gene unclear. The V gene's germline CDR1 is LGHNA and CDR2 YSLEER. The CDR3 is 13 amino acids. V was clipped by 0 bases and J by 4 bases, with 6 bases between them.

This clonotype appeared many times. The V and J genes are TRBV7-2 and TRBJ2-7; D is unclear. The CDR3 runs to 13 residues. CDR1 and CDR2 from the germline V gene are SGHTA and FQGNSA. The V and J ends lost 6 bases and 2 bases respectively, with 11 bases between them. The CDR3 nucleotides read TGTGCCAGCAGTGTAAACGGTCCCTACGAGCAGTACTTC. It translates to CASSVNGPYEQYF.

Only a few counts were recorded for this clonotype. The chain is built from TRBV29-1 and TRBJ2-3; D is possibly TRBD1 (6 bases). V was clipped by 3 bases and J by 1 base, with 14 bases between them. This CDR3 comprises 15 residues. Germline V gene lookup returns CDR1 SQVTM and CDR2 ANQGSEA. The CDR3 DNA sequence: TGCAGCGTTGATGGGGGCCGAGGAGGCACAGATACGCAGTATTTT. Its translation: CSVDGGRGGTDTQYF.

This clonotype has a count of ten or more. This chain joins TRBV29-1 and TRBJ2-7, with no clear D. The germline CDR1 and CDR2 sequences are SQVTM and ANQGSEA. Trimming pared 6 bases from V and 4 bases from J, leaving 16 bases between. CDR3 length: 13 residues. Here the CDR3 DNA reads TGCAGCGTAGCGCCAAGTTTATTGTACGAGCAGTACTTC. Translating it yields CSVAPSLLYEQYF.

This clonotype was detected a few times. This chain uses TRBV12-3 or TRBV12-4 with TRBJ1-2; TRBD1 matches at 7 bases. After removal of 5 bases from V and 8 bases from J, the junction contained 8 bases not matched to a gene. There are 13 residues in the CDR3. As DNA, the CDR3 is TGTGCCAGCAGTCTGGGACAGTCGATCGGCTACACCTTC. This encodes CASSLGQSIGYTF.

As regards this clonotype: This may stem from a read error, because a much larger clone lies one nucleotide away. V is TRBV5-4 and J is TRBJ2-2; 8 nucleotides line up with TRBD2. The CDR3 is 16 amino acids. Germline CDR1 reads SGHNT; CDR2 reads YYREEE (reference sequence). The chain's CDR3 is CAGSLGLAGWSGELFF. The CDR3 DNA is TGTGCCGGCAGCTTGGGGCTAGCGGGTTGGTCCGGGGAGCTGTTTTTT.

This clonotype was recorded many times. V usage is TRBV12-3 or TRBV12-4 and J usage is TRBJ2-5; 7 positions match TRBD1. This CDR3 contains 15 residues. V lost 4 bases to trimming and J lost 2 bases; unmatched junction nucleotides: 7. The chain's CDR3 is CASSSLRGRQETQYF. The DNA of the CDR3 is TGTGCCAGCAGTTCCCTTAGGGGGCGGCAAGAGACCCAGTACTTC.

This clonotype came up many times. The V call is TRBV12-3 or TRBV12-4, the J call TRBJ2-6; TRBD1 or TRBD2 may be the D gene (6 bases each). Trimming left V 1 base short and J 2 bases short, with 12 bases between. The CDR3 covers 17 residues. The CDR3 sequence is CASSLGPGGAGANVLTF. The CDR3 bases are TGTGCCAGCAGTTTAGGCCCCGGGGGCGCTGGGGCCAACGTCCTGACTTTC.

The chain has TRBV7-2 and TRBJ2-7, with D maybe TRBD2 (5 bases). CDR1 and CDR2 (germline): SGHTA, FQGNSA. CDR3 length: 16 residues. V was trimmed by 5 bases and J by 0 bases, leaving 17 bases between them. CDR3 bases: TGTGCCAGCAGCCCAAGCGGACTTCTAAGCTCCTACGAGCAGTACTTC. Translated: CASSPSGLLSSYEQYF.

This clonotype was seen ten or more times. The CDR3 sequence: CASRRGAGGQPQHF. The CDR3 DNA reads as TGTGCCAGCCGCCGGGGCGCCGGGGGTCAGCCCCAGCATTTT. This chain uses TRBV28 with TRBJ1-5, with D perhaps matching TRBD1 (5 bases). The CDR3 extends over 14 amino acids. Germline CDR1 reads MDHEN; CDR2 reads SYDVKM. Between the trimmed V and J ends, which lost 8 bases and 6 bases, there was a span of 17 bases.

V is TRBV20-1 and J is TRBJ2-5; D unresolved. This CDR3 is built from 13 residues. Germline CDR1 and CDR2: DFQATT and SNEGSKA (reference sequence). V lost 6 bases, J lost 3 bases, and 14 bases lay in between. CDR3 coding DNA: TGCAGTGCCAGTCTAAGTAGGGAAGAGACCCAGTACTTC. This codes for CSASLSREETQYF.

This clonotype appeared a few times. The rearrangement links TRBV28 to TRBJ1-2, with a tentative D call TRBD1 (5 bases). The CDR3 length is 16 residues. Germline loops: CDR1 MDHEN, CDR2 SYDVKM. V gave up 6 bases and J gave up 0 bases, with 17 bases separating them. CDR3 sequence reads: CASSPTGIGANYGYTF. CDR3 nucleotide sequence: TGTGCCAGCAGCCCAACAGGAATAGGGGCTAACTATGGCTACACCTTC.

V is TRBV5-4 and J is TRBJ1-4; possibly TRBD1 for D (5 bases). The CDR3 is made up of 14 amino acids. From germline, CDR1 is SGHNT and CDR2 YYREEE (reference sequence). The V and J ends lost 9 bases and 2 bases respectively, with 14 bases between them. CDR3 amino acids: CATQAGVTNEKLFF. The CDR3, as DNA: TGTGCCACCCAAGCGGGGGTCACTAATGAAAAACTGTTTTTT.

This clonotype was picked up a small number of times. The chain carries TRBV4-2 and TRBJ2-7; 14 bases fit TRBD2. Germline trimming cut 2 bases from V and 12 bases from J; bases unmatched to any gene: 21. Germline CDR1 reads LGHNA; CDR2 reads YNFKEQ. The CDR3 extends over 19 amino acids. CDR3 in amino acids: CASSQTVVGRPGLAGVWYF. For the CDR3, the DNA is TGTGCCAGCAGCCAAACCGTCGTGGGTAGGCCGGGACTAGCGGGGGTTTGGTACTTC.

This clonotype was counted a few times. The V gene is TRBV20-1, the J gene TRBJ1-5; D may be TRBD1 (5 bases). The V end was cut by 0 bases, the J end by 5 bases, with 11 bases between. The CDR3 consists of 14 residues. CDR1 is DFQATT and CDR2 is SNEGSKA in the germline V gene (reference sequence). CDR3 sequence reads: CSARDRGGDQPQHF. The CDR3, as DNA: TGCAGTGCTAGAGATCGGGGGGGGGATCAGCCCCAGCATTTT.

V gene TRBV19 combines with J gene TRBJ1-3, with a tentative D call TRBD1 (5 bases). Per the germline V gene, CDR1 is LNHDA and CDR2 is SQIVND (reference sequence). V dropped 3 bases and J dropped 3 bases, with 12 bases sitting between them. The CDR3 extends over 15 amino acids. The CDR3 loop is CASSIGGAYGNTIYF. The DNA for the CDR3 is TGTGCCAGTAGTATCGGGGGAGCGTATGGAAACACCATATATTTT.

V is TRBV29-1 and J is TRBJ2-1; D unclear. Germline V lookup: CDR1 SQVTM, CDR2 ANQGSEA. The CDR3 is 11 residues long. Trimming removed 7 bases at V and 9 bases at J, with 13 bases between. The CDR3 protein is CSAVIGIEQFF. The CDR3 bases are TGCAGCGCCGTTATAGGGATTGAGCAGTTCTTC.

This clonotype was found many times. The CDR3 DNA reads as TGTGCCAGCAGCTATGAGGGAGTTTTAACCGGGGAGCTGTTTTTT. Translated, it gives CASSYEGVLTGELFF. The genes are TRBV7-2 and TRBJ2-2; possibly TRBD2 for D (5 bases). The germline V and J ends were trimmed by 4 bases and 5 bases, with 14 bases remaining between them. The germline CDR1 and CDR2 sequences are SGHTA and FQGNSA. CDR3 length: 15 residues.

Many counts were recorded for this clonotype. The chain employs TRBV7-8 and TRBJ1-4; 9 nucleotides line up with TRBD1. The CDR3 contains 19 residues. V shed 5 bases and J 2 bases; nucleotides not matched to a gene: 15. Germline CDR1 reads SGHVS; CDR2 reads FQNEAQ. This chain's CDR3 is CASSAPGTGRLGTNEKLFF. CDR3 sequence (DNA): TGTGCCAGCAGCGCCCCCGGGACAGGGAGGCTCGGCACTAATGAAAAACTGTTTTTT.

This clonotype has ten or more counts. V usage is TRBV5-1 and J usage is TRBJ2-3; 7 nucleotides line up with TRBD2. There are 15 residues in the CDR3. Losses at the gene ends were 4 bases for V and 4 bases for J; bases not matched to a gene: 9. Germline V CDR1 and CDR2: SGHRS, YFSETQ. Here the CDR3 reads CASSRGVRAPDTQYF. In nucleotides, the CDR3 is TGCGCCAGCAGCCGGGGGGTCAGGGCCCCAGATACGCAGTATTTT. Complete variable domain (other parts from reference TRBV5-1 and TRBJ2-3): KAGVTQTPRYLIKTRGQQVTLSCSPISGHRSVSWYQQTPGQGLQFLFEYFSETQRNKGNFPGRFSGRQFSNSRSEMNVSTLELGDSALYLCASSRGVRAPDTQYFGPGTRLTVL.